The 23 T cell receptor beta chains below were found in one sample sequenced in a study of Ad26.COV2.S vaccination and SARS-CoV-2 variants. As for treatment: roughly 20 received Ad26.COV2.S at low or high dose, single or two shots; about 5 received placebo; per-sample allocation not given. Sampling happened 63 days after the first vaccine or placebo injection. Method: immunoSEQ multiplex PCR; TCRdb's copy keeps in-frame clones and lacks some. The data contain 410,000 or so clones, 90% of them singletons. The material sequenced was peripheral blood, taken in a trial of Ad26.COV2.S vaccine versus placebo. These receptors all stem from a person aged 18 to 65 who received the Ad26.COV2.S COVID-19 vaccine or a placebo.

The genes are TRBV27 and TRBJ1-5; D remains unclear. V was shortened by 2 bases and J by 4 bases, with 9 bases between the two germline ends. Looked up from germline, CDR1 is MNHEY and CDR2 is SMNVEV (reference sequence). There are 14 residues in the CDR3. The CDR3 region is CASSLGGWNQPQHF. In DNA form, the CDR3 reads TGTGCCAGCAGTTTAGGTGGGTGGAATCAGCCCCAGCATTTT.

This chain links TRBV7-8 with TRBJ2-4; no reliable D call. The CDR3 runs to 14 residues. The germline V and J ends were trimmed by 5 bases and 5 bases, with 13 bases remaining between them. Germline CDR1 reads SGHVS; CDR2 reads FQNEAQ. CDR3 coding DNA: TGTGCCAGCAGCCCTAATCCGCCCGAAAACATTCAGTACTTC. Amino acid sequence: CASSPNPPENIQYF.

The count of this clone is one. CDR3 in DNA: TGCAGCGTTGAGGGCAGGCTCACAGATACGCAGTATTTT. Amino acids: CSVEGRLTDTQYF. The V gene is TRBV29-1, the J gene TRBJ2-3; unclear D gene. The CDR3 loop spans 13 amino acids. Germline CDR1 is SQVTM and CDR2 is ANQGSEA. Trimming took off 3 bases at V and 2 bases at J, with 9 bases between the two ends.

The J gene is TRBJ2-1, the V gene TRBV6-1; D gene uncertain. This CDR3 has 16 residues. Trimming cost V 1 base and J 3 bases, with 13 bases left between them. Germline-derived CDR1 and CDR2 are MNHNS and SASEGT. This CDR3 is CASSEVGNFFYNEQFF. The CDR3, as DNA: TGTGCCAGCAGTGAAGTCGGCAATTTTTTCTACAATGAGCAGTTCTTC.

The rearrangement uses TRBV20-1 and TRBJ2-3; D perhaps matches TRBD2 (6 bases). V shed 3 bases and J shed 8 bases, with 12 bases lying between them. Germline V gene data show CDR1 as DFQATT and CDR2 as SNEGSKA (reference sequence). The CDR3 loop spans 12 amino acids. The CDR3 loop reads CSASWAGGTQYF. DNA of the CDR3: TGCAGTGCTAGTTGGGCCGGGGGTACGCAGTATTTT.

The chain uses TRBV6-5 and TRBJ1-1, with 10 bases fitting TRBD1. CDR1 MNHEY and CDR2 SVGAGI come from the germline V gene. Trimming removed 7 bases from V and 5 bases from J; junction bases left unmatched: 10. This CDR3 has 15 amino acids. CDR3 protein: CASNFPGQGWTEAFF. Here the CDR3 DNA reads TGTGCCAGCAACTTTCCGGGACAGGGGTGGACTGAAGCTTTCTTT.

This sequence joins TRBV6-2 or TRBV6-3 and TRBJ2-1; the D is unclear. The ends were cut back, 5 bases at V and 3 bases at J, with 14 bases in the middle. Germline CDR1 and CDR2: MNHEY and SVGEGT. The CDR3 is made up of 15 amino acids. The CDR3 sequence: CASSQTPVGYNEQFF. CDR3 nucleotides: TGTGCCAGCAGTCAGACCCCGGTGGGCTACAATGAGCAGTTCTTC.

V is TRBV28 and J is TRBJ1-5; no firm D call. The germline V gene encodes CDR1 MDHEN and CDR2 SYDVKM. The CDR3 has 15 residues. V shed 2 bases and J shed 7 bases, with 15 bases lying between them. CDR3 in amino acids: CASSLAPQGYQPQHF. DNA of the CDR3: TGTGCCAGCAGTTTAGCACCCCAAGGTTACCAGCCCCAGCATTTT.

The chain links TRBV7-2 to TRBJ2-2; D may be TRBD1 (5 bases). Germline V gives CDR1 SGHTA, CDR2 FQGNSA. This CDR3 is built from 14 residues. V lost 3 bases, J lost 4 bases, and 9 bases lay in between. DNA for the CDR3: TGTGCCAGCAGCTTCATAGGGGCCACCGGGGAGCTGTTTTTT. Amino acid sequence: CASSFIGATGELFF.

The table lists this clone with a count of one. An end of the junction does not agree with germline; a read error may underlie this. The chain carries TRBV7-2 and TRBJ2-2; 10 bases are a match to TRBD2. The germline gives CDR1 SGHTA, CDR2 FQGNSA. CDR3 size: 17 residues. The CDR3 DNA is TGCGCCCGCAGCGGGGGGGGCCTAGCGGGAGTTGCCGGGGAGCTGTTTTTT. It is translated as CARSGGGLAGVAGELFF.

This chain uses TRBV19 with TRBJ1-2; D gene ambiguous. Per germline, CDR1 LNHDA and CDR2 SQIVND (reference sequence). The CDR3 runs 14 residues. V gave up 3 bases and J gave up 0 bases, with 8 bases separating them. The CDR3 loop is CASSMETTNYGYTF. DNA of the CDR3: TGTGCCAGTAGTATGGAGACAACTAACTATGGCTACACCTTC.

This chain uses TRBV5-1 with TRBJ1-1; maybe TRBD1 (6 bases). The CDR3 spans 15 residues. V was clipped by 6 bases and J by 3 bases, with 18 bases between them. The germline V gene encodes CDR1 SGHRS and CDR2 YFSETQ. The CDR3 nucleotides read TGCGCCAGCAATCAAGAGCAGGGGCAGCACACTGAAGCTTTCTTT. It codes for CASNQEQGQHTEAFF.

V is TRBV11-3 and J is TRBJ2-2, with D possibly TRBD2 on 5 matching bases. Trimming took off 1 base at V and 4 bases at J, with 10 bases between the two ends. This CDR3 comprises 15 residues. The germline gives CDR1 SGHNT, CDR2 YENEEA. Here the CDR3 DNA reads TGTGCCAGCAGCTTAGCCGGGATTGGCACCGGGGAGCTGTTTTTT. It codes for CASSLAGIGTGELFF. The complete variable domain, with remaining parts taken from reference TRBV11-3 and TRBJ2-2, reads EAGVVQSPRYKIIEKKQPVAFWCNPISGHNTLYWYLQNLGQGPELLIRYENEEAVDDSQLPKDRFSAERLKGVDSTLKIQPAELGDSAVYLCASSLAGIGTGELFFGEGSRLTVL.

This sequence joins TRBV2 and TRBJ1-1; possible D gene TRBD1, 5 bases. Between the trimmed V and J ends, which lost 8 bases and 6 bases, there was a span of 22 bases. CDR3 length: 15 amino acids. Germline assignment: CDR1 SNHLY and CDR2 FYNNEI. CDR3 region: CASLGGTGSNSEAFF. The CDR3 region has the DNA TGTGCCAGCCTGGGGGGAACTGGCAGTAATTCTGAAGCTTTCTTT.

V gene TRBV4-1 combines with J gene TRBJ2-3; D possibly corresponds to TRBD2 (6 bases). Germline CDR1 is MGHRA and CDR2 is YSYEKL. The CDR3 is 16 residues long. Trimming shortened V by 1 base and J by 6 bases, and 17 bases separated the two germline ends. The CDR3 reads CASSQAQLASSDTQYF. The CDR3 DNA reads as TGCGCCAGCAGCCAAGCCCAACTAGCTTCCTCTGATACGCAGTATTTT.

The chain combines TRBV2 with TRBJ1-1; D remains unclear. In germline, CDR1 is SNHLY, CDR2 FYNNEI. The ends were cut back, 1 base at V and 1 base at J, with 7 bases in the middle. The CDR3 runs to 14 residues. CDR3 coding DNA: TGTGCCAGCAGTGAAGGTACAGAGAACACTGAAGCTTTCTTT. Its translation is CASSEGTENTEAFF.

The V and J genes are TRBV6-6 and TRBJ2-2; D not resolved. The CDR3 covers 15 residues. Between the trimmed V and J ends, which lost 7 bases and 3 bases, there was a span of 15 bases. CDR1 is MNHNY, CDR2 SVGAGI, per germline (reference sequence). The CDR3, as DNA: TGTGCCAGCACGAACCCAAGTGGTGACACCGGGGAGCTGTTTTTT. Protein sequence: CASTNPSGDTGELFF.

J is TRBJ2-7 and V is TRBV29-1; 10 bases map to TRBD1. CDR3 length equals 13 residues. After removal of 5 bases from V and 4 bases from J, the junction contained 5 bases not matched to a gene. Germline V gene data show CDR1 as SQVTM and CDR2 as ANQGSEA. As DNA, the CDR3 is TGCAGCGTTACGGGACAGGGGCCTTACGAGCAGTACTTC. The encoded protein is CSVTGQGPYEQYF.

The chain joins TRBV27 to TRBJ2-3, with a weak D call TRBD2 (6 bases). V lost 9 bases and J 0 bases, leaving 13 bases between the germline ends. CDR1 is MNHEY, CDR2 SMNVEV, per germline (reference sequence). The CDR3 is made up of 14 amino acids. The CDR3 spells CASSGWPSTDTQYF. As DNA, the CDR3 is TGTGCCAGTAGCGGTTGGCCAAGCACAGATACGCAGTATTTT.

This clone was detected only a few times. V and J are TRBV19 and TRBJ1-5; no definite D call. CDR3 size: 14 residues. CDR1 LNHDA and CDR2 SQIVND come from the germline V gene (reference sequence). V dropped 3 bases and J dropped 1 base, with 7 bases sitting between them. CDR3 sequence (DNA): TGTGCCAGTAGTATCCCCGGCAGCAATCAGCCCCAGCATTTT. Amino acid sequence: CASSIPGSNQPQHF.

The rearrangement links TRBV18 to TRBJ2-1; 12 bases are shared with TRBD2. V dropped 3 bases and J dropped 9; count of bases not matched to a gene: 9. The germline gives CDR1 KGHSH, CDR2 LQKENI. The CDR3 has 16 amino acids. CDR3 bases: TGTGCCAGCTCACCGAGGACTAGCGGGACAATAGGTGAGCAGTTCTTC. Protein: CASSPRTSGTIGEQFF. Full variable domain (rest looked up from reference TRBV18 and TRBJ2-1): NAGVMQNPRHLVRRRGQEARLRCSPMKGHSHVYWYRQLPEEGLKFMVYLQKENIIDESGMPKERFSAEFPKEGPSILRIQQVVRGDSAAYFCASSPRTSGTIGEQFFGPGTRLTVL.

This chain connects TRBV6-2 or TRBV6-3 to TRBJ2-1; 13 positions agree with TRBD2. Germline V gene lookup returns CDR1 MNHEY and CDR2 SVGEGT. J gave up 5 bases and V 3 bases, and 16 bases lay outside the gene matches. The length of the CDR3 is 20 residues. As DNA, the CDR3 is TGTGCCAGCAGTTATCCCGGGACTAGCGGGAACCCGGGTAAGGACAATGAGCAGTTCTTC. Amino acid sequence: CASSYPGTSGNPGKDNEQFF.

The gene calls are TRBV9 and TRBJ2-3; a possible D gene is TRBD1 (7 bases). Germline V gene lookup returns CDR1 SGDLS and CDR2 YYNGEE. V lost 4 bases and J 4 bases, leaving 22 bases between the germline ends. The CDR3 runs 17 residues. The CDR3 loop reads CASSPGTALGGADTQYF. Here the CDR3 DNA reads TGTGCCAGCAGCCCCGGGACAGCCCTTGGAGGGGCAGATACGCAGTATTTT.